This note documents a single T cell receptor (beta chain) sequence. Its target is not known. This record belongs to a study of radiotherapy plus CTLA-4 blockade in lung cancer. In the study overall: Among all patients, 15% to 20% showed objective responses, while roughly 28% had disease control. Findings and limits, study-wide: Best predicting response, reportedly, were early blood T cell clone dynamics, with interferon-beta. TCR clones of tumor origin grew in blood after radiotherapy plus ipilimumab.

Patients had chemo-refractory metastatic non-small-cell lung cancer and received focal radiation plus CTLA-4 blockade that used ipilimumab. Assay used: immunoSEQ multiplex PCR; TCRdb lists only in-frame clones, some missing. The sample lists 85,000 to 100,000 clones, 70% to 90% occurring once. From germline, CDR1 is SGHDT and CDR2 YYEEEE. Trimming pared 1 base from V and 3 bases from J, leaving 2 bases between. This CDR3 spans 12 amino acids. The chain carries TRBV5-6 and TRBJ2-1; the D is unclear. This TCR was recovered from a human donor with non-small cell lung cancer that progressed on radiotherapy plus ipilimumab. The sample was peripheral blood, taken from a patient treated with radiotherapy plus ipilimumab. This chain's CDR3 is CASSLFYNEQFF. The CDR3 DNA is TGTGCCAGCAGCTTGTTCTACAATGAGCAGTTCTTC.